This T cell receptor (beta chain) was captured by sequencing in a study of blood T cell repertoires in COVID-19. The CDR3 runs to 15 residues. The germline V and J ends were trimmed by 2 bases and 1 base, with 9 bases remaining between them. Germline assignment: CDR1 SGHRS and CDR2 YFSETQ. Sequenced by immunoSEQ multiplex PCR; TCRdb stores in-frame clones only, minus some. The sample yields 90,000 to 110,000 clones, 80% to 90% seen once. The rearrangement uses TRBV5-1 and TRBJ2-2; D perhaps matches TRBD2 (5 bases). This clonotype was sampled from a woman between 65 and 79 years old with acute or convalescent COVID-19. The sequencing input was peripheral blood. The CDR3 sequence is CASSFSAGNTGELFF. The CDR3 nucleotides are TGCGCCAGCAGCTTCTCGGCGGGGAACACCGGGGAGCTGTTTTTT.